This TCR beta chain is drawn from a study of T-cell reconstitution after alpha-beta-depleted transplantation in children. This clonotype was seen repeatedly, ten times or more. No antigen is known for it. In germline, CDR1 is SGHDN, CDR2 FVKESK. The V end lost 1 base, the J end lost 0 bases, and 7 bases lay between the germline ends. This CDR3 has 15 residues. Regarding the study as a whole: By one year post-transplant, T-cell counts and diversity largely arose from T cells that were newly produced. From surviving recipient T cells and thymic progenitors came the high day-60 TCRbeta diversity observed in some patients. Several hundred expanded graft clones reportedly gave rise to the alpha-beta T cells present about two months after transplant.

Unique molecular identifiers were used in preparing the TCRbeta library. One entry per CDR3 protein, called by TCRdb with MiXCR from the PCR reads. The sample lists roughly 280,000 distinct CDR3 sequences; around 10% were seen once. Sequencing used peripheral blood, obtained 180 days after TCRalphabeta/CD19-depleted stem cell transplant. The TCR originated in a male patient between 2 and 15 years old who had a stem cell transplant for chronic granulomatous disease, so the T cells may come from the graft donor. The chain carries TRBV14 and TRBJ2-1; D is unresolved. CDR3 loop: CASSQVGFSYNEQFF. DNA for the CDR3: TGTGCCAGCAGCCAAGTAGGGTTCTCCTACAATGAGCAGTTCTTC.